The 21 T cell receptor beta chains given below trace back to one sample, sequenced in a study of blood T cell repertoires in COVID-19 (dated by TCRdb to the early 2020s). Library preparation was by the immunoSEQ multiplex PCR assay. The table was pulled from immuneACCESS by TCRdb, which kept in-frame rearrangements only. Such tables lose some clones; where checked, under half of the loss comes from unresolved V genes, and the rest has no known cause. Counted in this sample were around 140,000 clones; 70% to 90% of them appeared once. The ten most abundant clones make up roughly 30% of the sample. Sequencing was carried out using peripheral blood. The receptors shown here come from a human donor in a cohort sampled during active COVID-19.

The chain links TRBV12-3 or TRBV12-4 to TRBJ1-1; a weak D match, TRBD1 (5 bases). The CDR3 runs 13 residues. V dropped 5 bases and J dropped 4 bases, with 11 bases sitting between them. CDR3 coding DNA: TGTGCCAGCAGTCCACAGGTTCTCACTGAAGCTTTCTTT. Translating gives CASSPQVLTEAFF.

The chain combines TRBV10-2 with TRBJ1-2; no reliable D call. V shed 8 bases and J shed 7 bases, with 17 bases lying between them. This CDR3 has 13 amino acids. Germline CDR1 and CDR2: WSHSY and SAAADI. DNA of the CDR3: TGCGCCAGCTCTCCTCAGGATGAGAGTGGCTACACCTTC. Encoded protein: CASSPQDESGYTF.

V usage is TRBV30 and J usage is TRBJ1-5; 12 bases line up with TRBD1. J gave up 5 bases and V 2 bases, and 4 bases lay outside the gene matches. This CDR3 has 15 residues. The germline gives CDR1 GTSNPN, CDR2 SVGIG (reference sequence). DNA for the CDR3: TGTGCCTGGAGTACGGGGACAGGGGGCCATCAGCCCCAGCATTTT. Residues: CAWSTGTGGHQPQHF.

V and J are TRBV7-9 and TRBJ1-1, with 7 bases matching TRBD1. Germline assignment: CDR1 SEHNR and CDR2 FQNEAQ (reference sequence). Trimming at V came to 1 base and at J to 2 bases, leaving 4 bases not matched to a gene. The CDR3 runs to 15 residues. CDR3 region: CASSLGGTANTEAFF. In DNA form, the CDR3 reads TGTGCCAGCAGCTTAGGAGGGACAGCTAACACTGAAGCTTTCTTT.

The chain uses TRBV19 and TRBJ2-2; TRBD1 might be the D (6 bases). From germline, CDR1 is LNHDA and CDR2 SQIVND (reference sequence). The CDR3 totals 14 residues. V shed 11 bases and J shed 2 bases, with 15 bases lying between them. CDR3 sequence reads: CAVPKGVNTGELFF. CDR3 coding DNA: TGTGCCGTCCCGAAGGGGGTTAACACCGGGGAGCTGTTTTTT.

The chain carries TRBV5-8 and TRBJ1-1, with unresolved D. Trimming cost V 0 bases and J 4 bases, with 7 bases left between them. The germline gives CDR1 SGHTS, CDR2 YDEGEE. There are 13 residues in the CDR3. CDR3 coding DNA: TGTGCCAGCAGCTTGGGAGGGTCCACTGAAGCTTTCTTT. Translated: CASSLGGSTEAFF.

The rearrangement joins TRBV11-2 to TRBJ1-2; D is possibly TRBD1 (5 bases). With 5 bases removed from V and 6 bases from J, the gap between germline ends came to 16 bases. This CDR3 has 14 amino acids. Germline CDR1 reads SGHAT; CDR2 reads FQNNGV. Written as DNA, the CDR3 is TGTGCCAGCAGCCACCTCCGGGGGAGACATGGCTACACCTTC. Protein product: CASSHLRGRHGYTF.

J is TRBJ2-3 and V is TRBV3-1 (or the pseudogene TRBV3-2), with 7 nucleotides matching TRBD2. Trimming took 2 bases from V and 1 from J; bases not matched to a gene: 9. The CDR3 covers 17 residues. CDR1 LGHDT and CDR2 YNNKEL come from the germline V gene (reference sequence). The CDR3 sequence: CASSQFRGRGGTDTQYF. CDR3 sequence (DNA): TGTGCCAGCAGCCAATTCCGGGGACGGGGGGGCACAGATACGCAGTATTTT.

The gene calls are TRBV5-1 and TRBJ2-1, with D uncertain. Per the germline V gene, CDR1 is SGHRS and CDR2 is YFSETQ. The CDR3 consists of 13 residues. V was cut by 0 bases and J by 6 bases, with 7 bases left in between. CDR3 loop: CASSLASLNEQFF. In DNA form, the CDR3 reads TGCGCCAGCAGCTTGGCAAGCCTCAATGAGCAGTTCTTC.

V and J are TRBV4-1 and TRBJ2-1, with 7 bases fitting TRBD2. The CDR3 length is 17 residues. Germline V gene lookup returns CDR1 MGHRA and CDR2 YSYEKL. The J segment lost 2 bases and the V segment lost 1 base, leaving 8 bases of the junction unmatched. CDR3 protein: CASSQGRGSGAYNEQFF. Written as DNA, the CDR3 is TGCGCCAGCAGCCAAGGTCGAGGGAGCGGGGCCTACAATGAGCAGTTCTTC.

This clone was detected only a few times. The chain uses TRBV4-1 and TRBJ1-6, with 8 bases matching TRBD1. The junction had 6 bases not matched to a gene; V was cut back by 2 bases and J by 0 bases. CDR1 is MGHRA, CDR2 YSYEKL, per germline. There are 18 residues in the CDR3. Here the CDR3 DNA reads TGCGCCAGCAGCCAAATGACAGGGGTTATCTCCTATAATTCACCCCTCCACTTT. Residues: CASSQMTGVISYNSPLHF.

The chain links TRBV4-3 to TRBJ1-2; D is unclear. The CDR3 contains 16 residues. Germline-derived CDR1 and CDR2 are LGHNA and YSLEER. Trimming left V 0 bases short and J 4 bases short, with 15 bases between. The CDR3 reads CASSQDAGEAFYGYTF. CDR3 DNA sequence: TGCGCCAGCAGCCAAGATGCCGGGGAGGCCTTCTATGGCTACACCTTC.

CDR3 region: CATSRVPGYEQYF. The DNA for the CDR3 is TGTGCCACCAGCAGAGTTCCCGGTTACGAGCAGTACTTC. This chain links TRBV15 with TRBJ2-7, with D uncertain. Germline CDR1 reads LNHNV; CDR2 reads YYDKDF (reference sequence). This CDR3 contains 13 residues. V was cut by 1 base and J by 4 bases, with 8 bases left in between.

The V and J genes are TRBV5-1 and TRBJ1-4; 12 nucleotides agree with TRBD1. The CDR3 is 18 amino acids. With V trimmed by 2 bases and J by 2 bases, 7 bases remained unmatched. Germline V gene lookup returns CDR1 SGHRS and CDR2 YFSETQ. CDR3 nucleotides: TGCGCCAGCAGCTTCCCGGGACAGGGGGCGCAGACTAATGAAAAACTGTTTTTT. The encoded protein is CASSFPGQGAQTNEKLFF.

This clone was counted a single time. The V gene is TRBV7-9, the J gene TRBJ2-7, with D perhaps matching TRBD2 (5 bases). The CDR3 spans 14 residues. Per the germline V gene, CDR1 is SEHNR and CDR2 is FQNEAQ (reference sequence). Trimming cost V 6 bases and J 3 bases, with 15 bases left between them. The CDR3 nucleotides are TGTGCCAGCAGTTCCGGGGTGTTCGACTACGAGCAGTACTTC. Translating it yields CASSSGVFDYEQYF.

There are many counts of this clone. The CDR3 reads CSAIDALAGGRLQFF. CDR3 DNA: TGCAGTGCTATTGACGCCCTAGCGGGGGGGCGATTACAGTTCTTC. This rearrangement joins TRBV20-1 to TRBJ2-1; TRBD2 matches 12 bases. In germline, CDR1 is DFQATT, CDR2 SNEGSKA (reference sequence). The CDR3 extends over 15 amino acids. Unmatched junction bases numbered 14, after V lost 4 bases and J lost 13 bases.

The V and J genes are TRBV15 and TRBJ2-2; 8 bases map to TRBD1. This CDR3 is 16 amino acids long. CDR1 is LNHNV, CDR2 YYDKDF, per germline (reference sequence). J lost 0 bases, V lost 0 bases, and 0 bases had no gene match. Here the CDR3 DNA reads TGTGCCACCAGCAGAGAGACAGGGGCGAACACCGGGGAGCTGTTTTTT. Translated: CATSRETGANTGELFF.

This chain connects TRBV3-1 (or the pseudogene TRBV3-2) to TRBJ1-2; 8 bases fit TRBD1. With V trimmed by 3 bases and J by 8 bases, 5 bases remained unmatched. The CDR3 sequence is 13 residues long. CDR1 and CDR2 from the germline V gene are LGHDT and YNNKEL (reference sequence). CDR3 sequence reads: CASSQTQGAGYTF. The CDR3 DNA reads TGTGCCAGCAGCCAGACCCAGGGGGCCGGCTACACCTTC.

This rearrangement joins TRBV29-1 to TRBJ2-7; 7 nucleotides align to TRBD1. CDR1 and CDR2 (germline): SQVTM, ANQGSEA. CDR3 length equals 13 residues. Germline trimming cut 3 bases from V and 3 bases from J; bases unmatched to any gene: 5. CDR3 protein: CSVEMTGFYEQYF. Here the CDR3 DNA reads TGCAGCGTTGAGATGACAGGGTTCTACGAGCAGTACTTC.

CDR3: CASSKQGSYGYTF. DNA of the CDR3: TGTGCCAGTAGTAAACAGGGCTCCTATGGCTACACCTTC. J is TRBJ1-2 and V is TRBV19, with TRBD1 as a possible D gene (6 bases). The CDR3 runs 13 residues. CDR1 LNHDA and CDR2 SQIVND come from the germline V gene (reference sequence). Trimming left V 4 bases short and J 4 bases short, with 10 bases between.

This chain joins TRBV14 and TRBJ1-4; 8 nucleotides agree with TRBD1. The V gene end was trimmed by 4 bases and the J gene end by 1 base; junction bases not matched to a gene: 5. The CDR3 consists of 16 residues. CDR1 and CDR2 (germline): SGHDN, FVKESK. The CDR3 DNA sequence: TGTGCCAGCAGCCGCCTACAGGGGGTAACTAATGAAAAACTGTTTTTT. It is translated as CASSRLQGVTNEKLFF. Variable domain in full (rest from reference TRBV14 and TRBJ1-4): EAGVTQFPSHSVIEKGQTVTLRCDPISGHDNLYWYRRVMGKEIKFLLHFVKESKQDESGMPNNRFLAERTGGTYSTLKVQPAELEDSGVYFCASSRLQGVTNEKLFFGSGTQLSVL.